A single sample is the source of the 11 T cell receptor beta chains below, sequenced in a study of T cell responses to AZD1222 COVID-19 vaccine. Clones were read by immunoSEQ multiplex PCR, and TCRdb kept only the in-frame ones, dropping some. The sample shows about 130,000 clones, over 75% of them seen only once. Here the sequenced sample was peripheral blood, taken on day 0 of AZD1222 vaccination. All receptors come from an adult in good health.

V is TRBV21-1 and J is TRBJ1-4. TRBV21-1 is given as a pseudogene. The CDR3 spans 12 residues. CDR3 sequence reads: CASLLRGEKLFF. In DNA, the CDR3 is TGTGCCAGCCTACTGAGGGGAGAAAAACTGTTTTTT.

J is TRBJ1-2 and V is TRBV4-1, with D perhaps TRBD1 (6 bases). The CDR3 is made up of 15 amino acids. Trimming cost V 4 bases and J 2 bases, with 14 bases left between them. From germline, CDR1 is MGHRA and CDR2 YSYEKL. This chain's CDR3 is CASSPDRSQNYGYTF. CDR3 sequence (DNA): TGCGCCAGCAGCCCCGACAGGAGTCAAAACTATGGCTACACCTTC.

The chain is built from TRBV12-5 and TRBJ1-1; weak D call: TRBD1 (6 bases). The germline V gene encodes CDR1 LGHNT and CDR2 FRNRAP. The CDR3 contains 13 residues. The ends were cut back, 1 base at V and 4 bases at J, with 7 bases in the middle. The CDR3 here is CASGLEQGTEAFF. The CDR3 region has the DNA TGTGCTAGTGGTTTGGAACAGGGCACTGAAGCTTTCTTT.

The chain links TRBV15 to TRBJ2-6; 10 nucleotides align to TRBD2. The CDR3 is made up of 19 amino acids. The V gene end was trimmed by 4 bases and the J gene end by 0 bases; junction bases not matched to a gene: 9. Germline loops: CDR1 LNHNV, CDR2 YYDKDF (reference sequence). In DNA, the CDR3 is TGTGCCACCAGCACTACAAGGACTAGCGGTTTCTCTGGGGCCAACGTCCTGACTTTC. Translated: CATSTTRTSGFSGANVLTF.

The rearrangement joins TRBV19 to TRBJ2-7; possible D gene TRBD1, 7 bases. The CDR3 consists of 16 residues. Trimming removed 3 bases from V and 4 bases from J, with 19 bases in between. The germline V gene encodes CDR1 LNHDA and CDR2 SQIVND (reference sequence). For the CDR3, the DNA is TGTGCCAGTAGTATCCATCCGGGACAGACTAGTTACGAGCAGTACTTC. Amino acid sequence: CASSIHPGQTSYEQYF.

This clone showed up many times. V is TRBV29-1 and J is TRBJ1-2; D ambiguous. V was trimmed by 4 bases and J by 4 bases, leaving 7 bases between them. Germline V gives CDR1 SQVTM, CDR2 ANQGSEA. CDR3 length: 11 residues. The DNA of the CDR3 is TGCAGCGTTGCGGATGGCTATGGCTACACCTTC. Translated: CSVADGYGYTF.

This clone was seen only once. The CDR3 loop is CASSQDRQGPTYEQYF. Here the CDR3 DNA reads TGTGCCAGCAGCCAAGATAGACAGGGGCCAACCTACGAGCAGTACTTC. The chain couples TRBV3-1 (or the pseudogene TRBV3-2) to TRBJ2-7; TRBD1 matches at 8 bases. CDR3 size: 16 residues. J lost 2 bases, V lost 0 bases, and 6 bases had no gene match. The V gene's germline CDR1 is LGHDT and CDR2 YNNKEL (reference sequence).

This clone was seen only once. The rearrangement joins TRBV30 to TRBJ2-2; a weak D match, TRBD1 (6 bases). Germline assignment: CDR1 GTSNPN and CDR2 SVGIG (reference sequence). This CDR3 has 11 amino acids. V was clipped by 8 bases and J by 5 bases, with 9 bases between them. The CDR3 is CAIQGTGELFF. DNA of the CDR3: TGTGCCATACAGGGTACCGGGGAGCTGTTTTTT.

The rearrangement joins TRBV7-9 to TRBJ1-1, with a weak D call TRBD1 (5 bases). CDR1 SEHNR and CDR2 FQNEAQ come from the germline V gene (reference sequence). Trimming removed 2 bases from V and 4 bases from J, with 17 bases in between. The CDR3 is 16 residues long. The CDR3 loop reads CASSLNMGGWGTEAFF. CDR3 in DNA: TGTGCCAGCAGCTTAAATATGGGGGGTTGGGGCACTGAAGCTTTCTTT. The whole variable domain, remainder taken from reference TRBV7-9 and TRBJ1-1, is DTGVSQNPRHKITKRGQNVTFRCDPISEHNRLYWYRQTLGQGPEFLTYFQNEAQLEKSRLLSDRFSAERPKGSFSTLEIQRTEQGDSAMYLCASSLNMGGWGTEAFFGQGTRLTVV.

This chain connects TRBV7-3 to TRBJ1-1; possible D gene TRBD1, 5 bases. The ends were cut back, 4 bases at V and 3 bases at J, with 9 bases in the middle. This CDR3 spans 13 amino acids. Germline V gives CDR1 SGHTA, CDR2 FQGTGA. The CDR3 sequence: CASSSQGHTEAFF. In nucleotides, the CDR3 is TGTGCCAGCAGCTCCCAGGGACACACTGAAGCTTTCTTT.

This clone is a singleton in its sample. CDR3 loop: CASSPSEYYEQYF. The CDR3 coding sequence is TGTGCCAGTAGTCCCTCAGAGTACTACGAGCAGTACTTC. This sequence joins TRBV19 and TRBJ2-7, with no clear D. Germline V lookup: CDR1 LNHDA, CDR2 SQIVND (reference sequence). CDR3 length: 13 residues. Trimming removed 5 bases at V and 3 bases at J, with 11 bases between.